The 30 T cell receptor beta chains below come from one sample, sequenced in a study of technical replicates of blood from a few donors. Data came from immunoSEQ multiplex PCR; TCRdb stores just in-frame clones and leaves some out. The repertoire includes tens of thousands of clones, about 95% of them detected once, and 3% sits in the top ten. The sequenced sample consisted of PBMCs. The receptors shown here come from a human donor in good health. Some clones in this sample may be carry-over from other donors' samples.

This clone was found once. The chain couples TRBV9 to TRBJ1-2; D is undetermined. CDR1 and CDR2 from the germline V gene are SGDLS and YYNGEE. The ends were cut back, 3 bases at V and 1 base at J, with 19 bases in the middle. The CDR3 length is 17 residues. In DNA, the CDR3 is TGTGCCAGCAGCGCAGGTCCCTCGGGGATGTATAACTATGGCTACACCTTC. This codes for CASSAGPSGMYNYGYTF.

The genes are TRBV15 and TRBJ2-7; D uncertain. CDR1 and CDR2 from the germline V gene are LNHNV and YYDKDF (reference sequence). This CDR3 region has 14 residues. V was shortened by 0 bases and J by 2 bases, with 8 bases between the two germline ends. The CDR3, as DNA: TGTGCCACCAGCAGAGACTTAGCCACCTACGAGCAGTACTTC. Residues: CATSRDLATYEQYF.

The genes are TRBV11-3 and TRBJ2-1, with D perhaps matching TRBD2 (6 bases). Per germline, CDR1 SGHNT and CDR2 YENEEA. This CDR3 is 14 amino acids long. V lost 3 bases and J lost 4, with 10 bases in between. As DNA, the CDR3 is TGTGCCAGCAGCTTGGGGGACTTGTACAATGAGCAGTTCTTC. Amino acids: CASSLGDLYNEQFF.

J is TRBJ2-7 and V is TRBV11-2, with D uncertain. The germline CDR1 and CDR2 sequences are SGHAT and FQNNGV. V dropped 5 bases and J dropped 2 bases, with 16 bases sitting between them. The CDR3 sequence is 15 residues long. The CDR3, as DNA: TGTGCCAGCAGCCCCCTCCCCCAGCGAACCTACGAGCAGTACTTC. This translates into CASSPLPQRTYEQYF. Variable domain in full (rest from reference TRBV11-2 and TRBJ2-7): EAGVAQSPRYKIIEKRQSVAFWCNPISGHATLYWYQQILGQGPKLLIQFQNNGVVDDSQLPKDRFSAERLKGVDSTLKIQPAKLEDSAVYLCASSPLPQRTYEQYFGPGTRLTVT.

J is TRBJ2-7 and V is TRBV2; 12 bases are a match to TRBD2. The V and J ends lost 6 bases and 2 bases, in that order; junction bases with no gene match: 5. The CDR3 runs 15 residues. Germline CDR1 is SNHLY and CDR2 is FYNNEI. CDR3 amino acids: CASRASGRGAYEQYF. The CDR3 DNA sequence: TGTGCCAGCAGGGCTAGCGGGAGGGGCGCCTACGAGCAGTACTTC.

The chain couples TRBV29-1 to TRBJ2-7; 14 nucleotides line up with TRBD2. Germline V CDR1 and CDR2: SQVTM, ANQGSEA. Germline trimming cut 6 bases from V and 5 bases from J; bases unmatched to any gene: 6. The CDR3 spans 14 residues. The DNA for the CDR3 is TGCAGCGTATCGAGACTAGCGGGAGGGAACGAGCAGTACTTC. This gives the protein CSVSRLAGGNEQYF.

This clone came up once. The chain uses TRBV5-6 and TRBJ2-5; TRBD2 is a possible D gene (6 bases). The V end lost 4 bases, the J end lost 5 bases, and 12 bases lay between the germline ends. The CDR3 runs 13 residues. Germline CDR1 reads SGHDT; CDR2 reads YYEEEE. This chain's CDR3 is CASSRRGSETQYF. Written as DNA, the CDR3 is TGTGCCAGCAGCCGTCGGGGGAGTGAGACCCAGTACTTC.

CDR3 coding DNA: TGTGCCAGCAGCTTTAGCGGGCAAGGCTCCTACGAGCAGTACTTC. This encodes CASSFSGQGSYEQYF. The chain is built from TRBV7-2 and TRBJ2-7; TRBD2 aligns across 7 bases. This CDR3 comprises 15 residues. Germline-derived CDR1 and CDR2 are SGHTA and FQGNSA. V trimming: 3 bases; J trimming: 0 bases; junction bases outside the gene matches: 5. Filled out from reference TRBV7-2 and TRBJ2-7, the complete variable domain reads GAGVSQSPSNKVTEKGKDVELRCDPISGHTALYWYRQSLGQGLEFLIYFQGNSAPDKSGLPSDRFSAERTGGSVSTLTIQRTQQEDSAVYLCASSFSGQGSYEQYFGPGTRLTVT.

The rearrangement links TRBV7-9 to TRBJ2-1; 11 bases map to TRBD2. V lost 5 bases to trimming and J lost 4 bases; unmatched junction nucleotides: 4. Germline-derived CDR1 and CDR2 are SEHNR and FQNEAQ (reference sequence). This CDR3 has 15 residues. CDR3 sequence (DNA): TGTGCCAGCAGCCCAAGACTAGCGGGATACAATGAGCAGTTCTTC. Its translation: CASSPRLAGYNEQFF.

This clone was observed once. The CDR3 loop reads CASSERGRHGDGYTF. The DNA of the CDR3 is TGTGCCAGCAGTGAAAGGGGCCGGCATGGAGATGGCTACACCTTC. The chain is built from TRBV2 and TRBJ1-2; tentative D call: TRBD1 (5 bases). The germline V gene encodes CDR1 SNHLY and CDR2 FYNNEI. V lost 2 bases and J lost 6, with 16 bases in between. The CDR3 contains 15 residues.

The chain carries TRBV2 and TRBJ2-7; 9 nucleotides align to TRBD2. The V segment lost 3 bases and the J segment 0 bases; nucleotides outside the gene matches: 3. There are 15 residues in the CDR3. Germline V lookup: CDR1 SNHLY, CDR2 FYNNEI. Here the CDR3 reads CASSDSSGSSYEQYF. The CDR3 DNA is TGTGCCAGCAGTGATAGTAGCGGGAGCTCCTACGAGCAGTACTTC.

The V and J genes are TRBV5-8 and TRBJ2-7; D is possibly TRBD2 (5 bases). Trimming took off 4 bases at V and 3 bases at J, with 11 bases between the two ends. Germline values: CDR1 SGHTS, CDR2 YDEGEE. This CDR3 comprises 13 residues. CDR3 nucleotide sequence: TGTGCCAGCAGCGAGGTGGGAGACTACGAGCAGTACTTC. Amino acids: CASSEVGDYEQYF.

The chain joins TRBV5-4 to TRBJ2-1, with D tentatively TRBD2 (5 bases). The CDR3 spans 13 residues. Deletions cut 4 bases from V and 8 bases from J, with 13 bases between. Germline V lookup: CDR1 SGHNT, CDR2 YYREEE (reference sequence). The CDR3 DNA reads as TGTGCCAGCAGCCGGTCTAGCCCCGATGAGCAGTTCTTC. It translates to CASSRSSPDEQFF.

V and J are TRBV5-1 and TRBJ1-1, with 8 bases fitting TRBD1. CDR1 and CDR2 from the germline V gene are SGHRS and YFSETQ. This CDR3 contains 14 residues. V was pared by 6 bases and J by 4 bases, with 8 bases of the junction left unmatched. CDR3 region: CASTSETGATEAFF. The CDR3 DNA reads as TGCGCCAGCACCTCCGAGACAGGGGCCACTGAAGCTTTCTTT.

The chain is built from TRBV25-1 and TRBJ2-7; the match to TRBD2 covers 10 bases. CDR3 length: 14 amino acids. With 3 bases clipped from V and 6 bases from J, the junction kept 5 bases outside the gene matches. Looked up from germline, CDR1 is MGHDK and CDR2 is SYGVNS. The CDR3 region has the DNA TGTGCCAGCAGTGACGCTAGCGGGAGACCCGAGCAGTACTTC. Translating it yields CASSDASGRPEQYF.

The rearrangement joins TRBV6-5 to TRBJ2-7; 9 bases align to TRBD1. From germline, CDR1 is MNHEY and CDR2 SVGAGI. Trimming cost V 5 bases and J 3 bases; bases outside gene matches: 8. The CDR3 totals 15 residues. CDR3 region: CASSNRDRVFYEQYF. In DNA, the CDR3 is TGTGCCAGCAGTAACCGGGACAGGGTCTTCTACGAGCAGTACTTC.

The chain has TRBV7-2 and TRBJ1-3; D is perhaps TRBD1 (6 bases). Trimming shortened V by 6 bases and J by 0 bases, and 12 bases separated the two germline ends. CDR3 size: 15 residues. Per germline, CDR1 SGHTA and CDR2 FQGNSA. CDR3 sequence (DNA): TGTGCCAGCAGTTTAACAGGGAACTCTGGAAACACCATATATTTT. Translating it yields CASSLTGNSGNTIYF.

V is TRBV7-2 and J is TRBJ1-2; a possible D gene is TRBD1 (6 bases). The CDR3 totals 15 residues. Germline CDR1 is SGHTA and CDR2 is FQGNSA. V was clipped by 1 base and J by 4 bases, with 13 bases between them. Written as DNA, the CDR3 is TGTGCCAGCAGCTTAGGAGATGTGGGGGCCTATGGCTACACCTTC. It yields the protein CASSLGDVGAYGYTF.

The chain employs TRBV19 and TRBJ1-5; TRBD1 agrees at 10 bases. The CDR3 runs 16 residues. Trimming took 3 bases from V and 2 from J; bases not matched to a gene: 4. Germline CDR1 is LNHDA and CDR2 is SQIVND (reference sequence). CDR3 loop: CASSIRDRGGNQPQHF. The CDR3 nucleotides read TGTGCCAGTAGTATCCGGGACAGGGGTGGCAATCAGCCCCAGCATTTT. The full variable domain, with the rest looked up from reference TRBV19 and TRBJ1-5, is DGGITQSPKYLFRKEGQNVTLSCEQNLNHDAMYWYRQDPGQGLRLIYYSQIVNDFQKGDIAEGYSVSREKKESFPLTVTSAQKNPTAFYLCASSIRDRGGNQPQHFGDGTRLSIL.

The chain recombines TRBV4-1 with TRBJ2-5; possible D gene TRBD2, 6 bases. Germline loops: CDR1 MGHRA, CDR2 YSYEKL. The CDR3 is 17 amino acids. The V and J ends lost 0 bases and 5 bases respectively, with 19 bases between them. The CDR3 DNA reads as TGCGCCAGCAGCCAAGATCTTGGGGCCCGTGGGAGGGAGACCCAGTACTTC. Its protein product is CASSQDLGARGRETQYF.

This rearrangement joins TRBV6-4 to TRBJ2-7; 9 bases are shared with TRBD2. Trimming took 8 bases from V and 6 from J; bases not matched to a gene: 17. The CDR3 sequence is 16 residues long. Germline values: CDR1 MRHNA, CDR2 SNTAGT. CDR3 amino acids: CASGREAGGPSGEQYF. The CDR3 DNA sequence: TGTGCCAGCGGGAGGGAGGCGGGAGGGCCGTCAGGCGAGCAGTACTTC.

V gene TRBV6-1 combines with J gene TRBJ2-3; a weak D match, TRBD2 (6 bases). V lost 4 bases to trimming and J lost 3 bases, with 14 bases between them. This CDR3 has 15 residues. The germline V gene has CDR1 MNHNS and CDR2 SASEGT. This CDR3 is CASSADGGGTDTQYF. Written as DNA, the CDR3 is TGTGCCAGCAGTGCGGACGGGGGTGGTACAGATACGCAGTATTTT.

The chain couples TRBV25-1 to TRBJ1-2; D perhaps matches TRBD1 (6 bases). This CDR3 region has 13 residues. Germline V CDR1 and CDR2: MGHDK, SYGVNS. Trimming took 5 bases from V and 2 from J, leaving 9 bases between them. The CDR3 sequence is CASSKTGNYGYTF. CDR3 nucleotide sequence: TGTGCCAGCAGTAAAACAGGGAACTATGGCTACACCTTC.

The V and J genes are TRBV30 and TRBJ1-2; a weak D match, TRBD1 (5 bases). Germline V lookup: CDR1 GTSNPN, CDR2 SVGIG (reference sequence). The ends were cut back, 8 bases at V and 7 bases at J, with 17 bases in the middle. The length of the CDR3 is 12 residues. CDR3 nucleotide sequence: TGTGCCCAGGGCGGCGGTTGGGGTGGCTACACCTTC. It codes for CAQGGGWGGYTF.

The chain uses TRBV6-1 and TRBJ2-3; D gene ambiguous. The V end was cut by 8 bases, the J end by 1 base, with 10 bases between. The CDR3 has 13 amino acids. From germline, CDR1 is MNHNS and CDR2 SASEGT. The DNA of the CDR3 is TGTGCCAGCGATCGGAGAGGCACAGATACGCAGTATTTT. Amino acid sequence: CASDRRGTDTQYF.

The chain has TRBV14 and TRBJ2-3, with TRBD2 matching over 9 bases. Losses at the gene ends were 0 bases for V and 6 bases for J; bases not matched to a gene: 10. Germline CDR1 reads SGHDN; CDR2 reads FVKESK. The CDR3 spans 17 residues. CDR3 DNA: TGTGCCAGCAGCCAAGATATGGCGGGGGGGCCGTTGGATACGCAGTATTTT. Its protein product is CASSQDMAGGPLDTQYF.

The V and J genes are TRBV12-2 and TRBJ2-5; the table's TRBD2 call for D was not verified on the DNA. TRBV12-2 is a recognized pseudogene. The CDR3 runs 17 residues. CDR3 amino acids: CASRLLLAGSVQETQYF. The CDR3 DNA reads TGTGCAAGTCGCTTACTGCTAGCGGGGTCCGTCCAAGAGACCCAGTACTTC.

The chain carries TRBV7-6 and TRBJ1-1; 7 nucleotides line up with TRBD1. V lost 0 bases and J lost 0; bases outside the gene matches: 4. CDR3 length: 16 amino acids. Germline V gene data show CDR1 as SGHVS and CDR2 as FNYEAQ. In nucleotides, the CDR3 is TGTGCCAGCAGCTTAGCACAGGGGCGCATGAACACTGAAGCTTTCTTT. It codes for CASSLAQGRMNTEAFF.

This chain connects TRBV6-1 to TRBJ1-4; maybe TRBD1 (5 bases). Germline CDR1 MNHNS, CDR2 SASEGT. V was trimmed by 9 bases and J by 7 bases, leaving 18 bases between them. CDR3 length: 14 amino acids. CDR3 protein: CASLSRGGVEKLFF. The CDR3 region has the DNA TGTGCCAGTCTCTCCCGGGGGGGGGTTGAAAAACTGTTTTTT.

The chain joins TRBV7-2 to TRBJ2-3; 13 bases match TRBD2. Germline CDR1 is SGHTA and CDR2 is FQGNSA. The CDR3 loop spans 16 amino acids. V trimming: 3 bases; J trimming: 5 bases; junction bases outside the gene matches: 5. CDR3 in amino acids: CASSFDGTSGKDTQYF. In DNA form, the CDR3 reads TGTGCCAGCAGCTTCGACGGGACTAGCGGGAAAGATACGCAGTATTTT.